A selection of T cell receptor beta chains follows, all from one sample in a study of cytomegalovirus exposure and HLA in healthy donors. Here immunoSEQ multiplex PCR was the method, and the copy in TCRdb shows in-frame clones only, minus some. The profile covers approximately 92,000 clones, with under 80% appearing a single time and about 7% taken by the ten largest. The specimen was PBMCs. These receptors were obtained from a man aged 45-65 years in good health and CMV-seropositive. Each CDR3 is given without its conserved first and last residue. D genes are given only for firm matches.

v_call d_call cdr3_aa
TRBV6-1 . ASSRAATGNYGYT
TRBV2 . ASSEGQGISYNSPLH
TRBV5-6 TRBD2 ASSLAGGNTQY
TRBV5-1 . ASSSLDSGEKLF
TRBV4-1 TRBD1 ASSLRGLGNQPQH
TRBV30 . AWMGANSYEQY
TRBV10-3 TRBD1 AIQGATNEKLF
TRBV7-3 . ASSSQGGEQY
TRBV7-2 TRBD1 ASSPDREKLF
TRBV18 . ASSRKLQDGSYNEQF
TRBV6-1 . ASSEAGKANEKLF
TRBV9 . ASSATGGGREKLF
TRBV28 . ASTSVGPYGYT
TRBV19 . ASSWGGTPSDEQY
TRBV5-1 TRBD2 ASSRRSGGPSYEQY
TRBV7-2 . ASSSTEGGRDEQY